This TCR beta chain is drawn from a study of T cells in Graves' hyperthyroidism and ophthalmopathy. Authors of the study amplified TCR beta CDR3 regions from RNA transcripts. TCR CDR3 underwent first-round RT-PCR with the HTBI primer set. TCRdb ran MiXCR on the multiplex PCR reads and lists one entry per CDR3 protein. The table lists 350,000 to 400,000 distinct CDR3 sequences, about 15% of them singletons. The study, taken as a whole, reports: Blood shared most expanded thyroid clonotypes above 0.001.

Hyperthyroidism was newly diagnosed in patients aged 18 to 65 (duration under 2 months). Exclusion of patients followed from uncontrolled infection, other autoimmune disease, pregnancy or lactation. Diagnosis relied on clinical symptoms, serum thyroxine and TRAb, thyroid ultrasound and orbital computed tomography. V lost 5 bases, J lost 2 bases, and 10 bases lay in between. The germline V gene encodes CDR1 ENHRY and CDR2 SYGVKD. This CDR3 has 13 residues. As concerns this clonotype: Its specificity is unknown.

This TCR derives from a woman between 25 and 40 years old with Graves' hyperthyroidism. Sequencing was done on a sample of blood. The chain couples TRBV10-3 to TRBJ2-7, with a weak D call TRBD1 (5 bases). The CDR3 DNA reads TGTGCCATCAGTTCGACAGAACCCTACGAGCAGTACTTC. This encodes CAISSTEPYEQYF.